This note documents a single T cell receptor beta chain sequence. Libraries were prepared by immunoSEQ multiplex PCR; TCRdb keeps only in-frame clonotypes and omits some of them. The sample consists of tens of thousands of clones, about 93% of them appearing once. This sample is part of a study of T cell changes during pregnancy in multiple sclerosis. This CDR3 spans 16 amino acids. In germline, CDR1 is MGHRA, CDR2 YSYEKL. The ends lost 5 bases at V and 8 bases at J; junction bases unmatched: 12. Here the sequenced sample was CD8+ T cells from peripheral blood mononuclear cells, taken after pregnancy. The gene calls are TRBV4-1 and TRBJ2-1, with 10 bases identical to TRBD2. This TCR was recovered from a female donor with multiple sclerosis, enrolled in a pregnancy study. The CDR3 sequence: CASSAPGTSEIDEQFF. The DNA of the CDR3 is TGCGCCAGCAGCGCCCCCGGGACTAGCGAAATCGATGAGCAGTTCTTC.